This passage covers 7 T cell receptor beta chains from one sample sequenced in a study of T-cell memory formation after mild COVID-19. MiXCR was run by TCRdb on the 5' RACE reads, yielding one entry per CDR3 protein. This sample has about 110,000 distinct CDR3 sequences, with roughly a sixth found just once. The material sequenced was PBMCs or a T cell subset sorted from them (not recorded which). Every receptor here comes from a man aged 18-30 years who had mild COVID-19 (a few samples of this study predate the infection). Cell type and time point are not known.

This chain connects TRBV5-1 to TRBJ2-5, with 8 nucleotides matching TRBD1. There are 15 residues in the CDR3. In germline, CDR1 is SGHRS, CDR2 YFSETQ. V dropped 4 bases and J dropped 0; count of bases not matched to a gene: 5. The DNA of the CDR3 is TGCGCCAGCAGCATGGACAGGGTTTACCAAGAGACCCAGTACTTC. Amino acid sequence: CASSMDRVYQETQYF. The full variable domain, in which reference TRBV5-1 and TRBJ2-5 provide the parts outside the CDR3, is KAGVTQTPRYLIKTRGQQVTLSCSPISGHRSVSWYQQTPGQGLQFLFEYFSETQRNKGNFPGRFSGRQFSNSRSEMNVSTLELGDSALYLCASSMDRVYQETQYFGPGTRLLVL.

The chain carries TRBV5-1 and TRBJ1-1; no clear D gene. Trimming left V 5 bases short and J 0 bases short, with 2 bases between. The CDR3 sequence is 11 residues long. Germline V gene data show CDR1 as SGHRS and CDR2 as YFSETQ. CDR3 DNA sequence: TGCGCCAGCAGTATGAACACTGAAGCTTTCTTT. This sequence encodes CASSMNTEAFF.

This clonotype was detected only a few times. The V gene is TRBV2, the J gene TRBJ2-1, with 10 nucleotides matching TRBD2. The CDR3 consists of 14 residues. The germline V gene has CDR1 SNHLY and CDR2 FYNNEI. The V segment lost 7 bases and the J segment 5 bases; nucleotides outside the gene matches: 5. CDR3 DNA sequence: TGTGCCAGCAATCCTGGACTAGCGGACAATGAGCAGTTCTTC. It translates to CASNPGLADNEQFF.

The chain employs TRBV3-1 and TRBJ2-7; weak D call: TRBD1 (7 bases). Trimming shortened V by 1 base and J by 3 bases, and 13 bases separated the two germline ends. The CDR3 runs to 15 residues. Germline V gene data show CDR1 as LGHDT and CDR2 as YNNKEL (reference sequence). The CDR3 spells CASSQGTGGVYEQYF. The CDR3 bases are TGTGCCAGCAGCCAAGGGACAGGAGGGGTCTACGAGCAGTACTTC.

This clonotype was counted ten times or more. This chain connects TRBV21-1 to TRBJ2-2. TRBV21-1 is a documented pseudogene. The CDR3 is 11 amino acids. The CDR3 nucleotides are TGTGCCAGCAGGTCGAGCGGGGAGCTGTTTTTT. Protein product: CASRSSGELFF.

The chain joins TRBV15 to TRBJ1-2, with D hard to call. V lost 4 bases, J lost 5 bases, and 20 bases lay in between. Germline assignment: CDR1 LNHNV and CDR2 YYDKDF (reference sequence). CDR3 length equals 16 residues. CDR3 DNA sequence: TGTGCCACCAGCACTCCAGGACGGGAAGCCTATTATGGCTACACCTTC. Translating it yields CATSTPGREAYYGYTF.

This clonotype came up a few times. CDR3 nucleotides: TGTGCCAGCAGTACAGCCTCCGGGACAGGGGGGAATACGCAGTATTTT. Translation: CASSTASGTGGNTQYF. The chain has TRBV6-2 or TRBV6-3 and TRBJ2-3, with 11 bases aligning to TRBD1. CDR1 is MNHEY and CDR2 is SVGEGT in the germline V gene. The V and J ends lost 5 bases and 7 bases, in that order; junction bases with no gene match: 11. CDR3 length: 16 amino acids.